This TCR beta chain was obtained from a study of T cells in Graves' hyperthyroidism and ophthalmopathy. About the research overall: Upon initial diagnosis and before any treatment, peripheral blood was collected.

A remark on this clonotype: The antigen remains unidentified.

Study-wide results and limits: Most thyroid clonotypes with frequency above 0.001 were detected in blood. The model anticipated ophthalmopathy a median about six months pre-onset.

Each 10 ml fresh peripheral blood draw supplied the PBMCs. The CDR3 extends over 11 amino acids. CDR1 and CDR2 (germline): LGHDT, YNNKEL (reference sequence). V was clipped by 6 bases and J by 6 bases, with 7 bases between them. RNA transcripts were the template for amplifying TCR beta CDR3 regions. The HTBI primer set drove a first-round RT-PCR of the TCR CDR3. TCRdb re-analysed the multiplex PCR reads in MiXCR, keeping a single row per CDR3 protein. This sample has approximately 400,000 distinct CDR3 sequences, with 15% to 19% found just once. This TCR was recovered from a young woman with Graves' hyperthyroidism. The sequencing sample was made of blood. The V call is TRBV3-1, the J call TRBJ2-3, with unresolved D. The CDR3 DNA reads as TGTGCCAGCAGAAGTATGGATACGCAGTATTTT. It translates to CASRSMDTQYF.